A selection of T cell receptor beta chains follows, all from one sample in a study of blood T cell repertoires in COVID-19. Profiling relied on immunoSEQ multiplex PCR, and the TCRdb table lists in-frame clones only, not all of them. The table has fewer than 120,000 clones, around four fifths seen once. Sample: peripheral blood. These receptors were collected from a woman aged 60-75 years with acute or convalescent COVID-19. CDR3s include the opening cysteine and the closing phenylalanine or tryptophan. The order of the fields is D gene, clone size, J gene, V gene, CDR3 protein, CDR3 DNA. D genes are given only for firm matches. Not all rows give a size; the values are once, few, many and, for expanded clones, a class.

>-|-|TRBJ2-3|TRBV6-2/TRBV6-3
CASSLRGGGTDTQYF
TGTGCCAGCAGCTTGAGGGGGGGAGGCACAGATACGCAGTATTTT
>-|-|TRBJ2-1|TRBV6-2/TRBV6-3
CASSLTVYNEQFF
TGTGCCAGCAGTTTGACAGTTTACAATGAGCAGTTCTTC
>-|-|TRBJ1-1|TRBV2
CASGYTEAFF
TGTGCCAGCGGCTACACTGAAGCTTTCTTT
>TRBD1|-|TRBJ1-2|TRBV10-3
CAISESTGGRTRYGYTF
TGTGCCATCAGTGAGTCGACAGGGGGCAGAACCCGCTATGGCTACACCTTC
>-|-|TRBJ1-2|TRBV4-3
CASSQDVAIPYGYTF
TGCGCCAGCAGCCAAGATGTAGCAATCCCCTACGGCTACACCTTC
>TRBD1|few|TRBJ2-2|TRBV4-2
CASSQVQGANTGELFF
TGTGCCAGCAGCCAAGTTCAGGGGGCGAACACCGGGGAGCTGTTTTTT
>-|-|TRBJ1-3|TRBV6-5
CASSFAGTGNTIYF
TGTGCCAGCAGTTTTGCAGGGACTGGAAACACCATATATTTT
>-|-|TRBJ2-5|TRBV28
CASEGRPQETQYF
TGTGCCAGCGAGGGCAGGCCCCAAGAGACCCAGTACTTC
>-|-|TRBJ1-3|TRBV5-5
CASSLSPGAGNTIYF
TGTGCCAGCAGCTTGAGCCCAGGGGCCGGAAACACCATATATTTT
>TRBD1|once|TRBJ1-1|TRBV5-1
CASRVGQGVGAFF
TGCGCCAGCAGAGTGGGACAGGGGGTTGGAGCTTTCTTT
>TRBD1|-|TRBJ1-1|TRBV9
CASSPTTGRAFF
TGTGCCAGCAGCCCGACGACAGGGCGGGCTTTCTTT
>TRBD1|-|TRBJ1-3|TRBV5-1
CASSYSPDRVGNTIYF
TGCGCCAGCAGCTACTCCCCGGACAGGGTCGGAAACACCATATATTTT
>-|-|TRBJ1-1|TRBV30
CAWSTGAEAFF
TGTGCCTGGAGTACGGGGGCTGAAGCTTTCTTT
>-|-|TRBJ2-3|TRBV11-3
CASSPHGPQGTQYF
TGTGCCAGCAGCCCCCATGGTCCCCAGGGCACGCAGTATTTT
>TRBD1|-|TRBJ1-1|TRBV7-9
CASSLSGTGGNTEAFF
TGTGCCAGCAGCTTATCCGGGACAGGGGGGAACACTGAAGCTTTCTTT
>-|-|TRBJ2-7|TRBV30
CAWRGTSIPSYEQYF
TGTGCCTGGAGGGGCACCTCGATCCCTTCCTACGAGCAGTACTTC
>TRBD1|few|TRBJ1-3|TRBV7-9
CASSLMGQGASGNTIYF
TGTGCCAGCAGCTTAATGGGACAGGGGGCCTCTGGAAACACCATATATTTT
>-|-|TRBJ1-4|TRBV7-9
CASSLWGRGSEKLFF
TGTGCCAGCAGCTTATGGGGCAGGGGAAGTGAAAAACTGTTTTTT
>TRBD2|-|TRBJ2-7|TRBV2
CASSLELAGHEQYF
TGTGCCAGCAGCCTCGAGCTAGCGGGACACGAGCAGTACTTC
>TRBD1|-|TRBJ2-7|TRBV11-3
CASSTRQGSYEQYF
TGTGCCAGCAGCACCCGACAGGGGTCGTACGAGCAGTACTTC
>-|-|TRBJ1-1|TRBV24-1
CATRQESTTEAFF
TGTGCCACCAGACAGGAGTCCACCACTGAAGCTTTCTTT
>TRBD1|-|TRBJ1-2|TRBV10-3
CAISEIGRGQLNGYTF
TGTGCCATCAGTGAAATCGGGAGGGGACAGCTCAATGGCTACACCTTC
>-|-|TRBJ1-1|TRBV9
CASSQGGDRGLNTEAFF
TGTGCCAGCAGCCAAGGGGGAGACCGCGGGCTGAACACTGAAGCTTTCTTT
>-|-|TRBJ1-1|TRBV28
CASSSRQPNTEAFF
TGTGCCAGCAGTTCCCGACAACCCAACACTGAAGCTTTCTTT
>TRBD1|-|TRBJ2-5|TRBV4-3
CASSQDTPGQATQYF
TGCGCCAGCAGCCAAGATACCCCGGGACAGGCGACCCAGTACTTC
>TRBD1|-|TRBJ1-1|TRBV29-1
CSALRQGAGEAFF
TGCAGCGCCCTGAGACAGGGGGCAGGAGAAGCTTTCTTT
>TRBD1|-|TRBJ2-5|TRBV3-1/TRBV3-2
CASRLGQLQETQYF
TGTGCCAGCAGGTTGGGACAGTTACAAGAGACCCAGTACTTC
>TRBD2|once|TRBJ2-1|TRBV18
CASSPSGGTSGGTSYNEQFF
TGTGCCAGCTCACCATCAGGCGGGACTAGCGGGGGGACCTCCTACAATGAGCAGTTCTTC
>-|-|TRBJ2-1|TRBV7-2
CASSLDGGSSYNEQFF
TGTGCCAGCAGCTTAGACGGGGGTAGCTCCTACAATGAGCAGTTCTTC
>-|-|TRBJ1-2|TRBV4-3
CASSQVYRENYGYTF
TGCGCCAGCAGCCAAGTCTACAGGGAAAACTATGGCTACACCTTC
>-|-|TRBJ2-1|TRBV12-3/TRBV12-4
CASSWGHNEQFF
TGTGCCAGCAGTTGGGGGCACAATGAGCAGTTCTTC
>-|few|TRBJ2-6|TRBV6-5
CASGSRGTGANVLTF
TGTGCCAGCGGGTCCCGGGGGACTGGGGCCAACGTCCTGACTTTC
>-|few|TRBJ1-4|TRBV4-3
CASSPRFTRNEKLFF
TGCGCCAGCAGCCCGCGCTTCACCCGTAATGAAAAACTGTTTTTT
>TRBD2|-|TRBJ2-5|TRBV27
CASSQLGLAEETQYF
TGTGCCAGCAGTCAACTAGGACTAGCCGAAGAGACCCAGTACTTC
>-|-|TRBJ1-1|TRBV14
CASSQDRGNLNTEAFF
TGTGCCAGCAGCCAAGATCGGGGGAACTTGAACACTGAAGCTTTCTTT
>-|once|TRBJ1-2|TRBV28
CASSLAPNYGYTF
TGTGCCAGCAGTCTGGCTCCTAACTATGGCTACACCTTC
>-|-|TRBJ2-3|TRBV6-5
CATRGATDTQYF
TGTGCCACCCGGGGGGCCACAGATACGCAGTATTTT
>-|-|TRBJ2-7|TRBV6-4
CASSEIAGSSSYEQYF
TGTGCCAGCAGTGAAATTGCGGGGTCTAGCTCCTACGAGCAGTACTTC
>TRBD1|-|TRBJ2-5|TRBV6-2/TRBV6-3
CASSYFGTALGATQYF
TGTGCCAGCAGTTACTTTGGGACAGCCCTAGGGGCGACCCAGTACTTC